Reported below is one TCR beta chain. These data are taken from a study of CD8 T cells in Susac syndrome. The CDR3 length is 15 residues. The V gene's germline CDR1 is LNHDA and CDR2 SQIVND (reference sequence). Trimming cost V 3 bases and J 2 bases, with 10 bases left between them. Random hexamers served to reverse transcribe roughly 0.5 to 1 ug RNA. It was immunoSEQ multiplex PCR that amplified TCR beta CDR3 across 54 Vbeta and 13 Jbeta. TCRdb re-analysed the immunoSEQ multiplex PCR reads in MiXCR, keeping a single row per CDR3 protein. The table has about 290,000 distinct CDR3 sequences, approximately 89% seen once. The multiple sclerosis control group consisted of treatment-naive patients whose relapsing-remitting disease, which was either stable or active, fulfilled revised McDonald criteria.

The specimen was CD8+ T cells from PBMCs. The J gene is TRBJ2-2, the V gene TRBV19; D might be TRBD2 (6 bases). The TCR was taken from a human donor with multiple sclerosis. This CDR3 is CASSIVGGNTGELFF. CDR3 nucleotide sequence: TGTGCCAGTAGTATCGTCGGGGGAAACACCGGGGAGCTGTTTTTT.